The clone carrying this T cell receptor beta chain was picked up a small number of times. The antigen remains undetermined. CDR1 and CDR2 (germline): SGHAT, FQNNGV. The V end lost 0 bases, the J end lost 4 bases, and 9 bases lay between the germline ends. CDR3 length: 15 residues. The source of the sample is a study of T-cell memory formation after mild COVID-19. Study results and caveats: Confirmation of SARS-CoV-2 specificity was lacking for second-wave clones peaking day 37.

TCRdb used MiXCR to reprocess the 5' RACE reads, holding one entry per CDR3 protein. The sample shows under 450,000 distinct CDR3 sequences, roughly 19% of them seen only once. Sample: PBMCs or a T cell subset sorted from them (not recorded which). The TCR sequence derives from a man aged 18 to 30 who had mild COVID-19 (a few samples of this study predate the infection). Cell type and time point are not known. The chain carries TRBV11-2 and TRBJ2-2; possibly TRBD1 for D (5 bases). In DNA form, the CDR3 reads TGTGCCAGCAGCTTAGATGCAGGGCCCACCGGGGAGCTGTTTTTT. It codes for CASSLDAGPTGELFF.